This TCR beta chain was recovered during a study of blood T cell repertoires in COVID-19. The assay was immunoSEQ multiplex PCR, and TCRdb's table has in-frame clones only and misses some. The sample has about 240,000 clones; 75% to 85% are singletons. The germline gives CDR1 SGHRS, CDR2 YFSETQ. The CDR3 contains 16 residues. V lost 0 bases, J lost 8 bases, and 18 bases lay in between. This clone came up once. The TCR was taken from a man between 45 and 60 years old with COVID-19, enrolled during active disease. The chain is built from TRBV5-1 and TRBJ2-1; D possibly corresponds to TRBD2 (6 bases). The sample comprised peripheral blood. The chain's CDR3 is CASSLGPRDFRYEQFF. CDR3 sequence (DNA): TGCGCCAGCAGCTTGGGCCCGAGGGACTTTCGGTATGAGCAGTTCTTC. Filled out from reference TRBV5-1 and TRBJ2-1, the complete variable domain reads KAGVTQTPRYLIKTRGQQVTLSCSPISGHRSVSWYQQTPGQGLQFLFEYFSETQRNKGNFPGRFSGRQFSNSRSEMNVSTLELGDSALYLCASSLGPRDFRYEQFFGPGTRLTVL.